Below, 20 T cell receptor beta chains from the same sample are listed, as sequenced in a study of shared clonotypes between healthy human individuals. TCRdb's table, derived via immunoSEQ multiplex PCR, lists solely in-frame clones and lacks some. The data show around 2,000,000 clones, approximately 95% seen once. CD8 cells regarded as naive lacked CD45RO, were positively chosen for CCR7, and omitted terminally differentiated effector memory CD45RA+ cells. Material for sequencing was naive CD8+ T cells sorted from blood. Receptors were obtained from a man aged 18-30 years in good health.

This clone has just one count. The V and J genes are TRBV6-5 and TRBJ2-7; 9 bases fit TRBD1. The ends lost 10 bases at V and 0 bases at J; junction bases unmatched: 7. CDR1 MNHEY and CDR2 SVGAGI come from the germline V gene. This CDR3 comprises 14 residues. CDR3 protein: CATGDRGASYEQYF. The CDR3 region has the DNA TGTGCCACTGGAGACAGGGGGGCCTCCTACGAGCAGTACTTC.

V usage is TRBV7-8 and J usage is TRBJ1-1; D is unresolved. V was clipped by 3 bases and J by 1 base, with 15 bases between them. The germline V gene encodes CDR1 SGHVS and CDR2 FQNEAQ. This CDR3 has 16 amino acids. CDR3 in amino acids: CASSLDTFSGNTEAFF. The CDR3 bases are TGTGCCAGCAGCTTGGATACCTTCTCGGGGAACACTGAAGCTTTCTTT.

This rearrangement joins TRBV2 to TRBJ1-1; the D gene is possibly TRBD1 (5 bases). Trimming stripped 11 bases from V and 1 base from J, with 14 bases between. This CDR3 has 13 residues. The germline V gene encodes CDR1 SNHLY and CDR2 FYNNEI. The DNA of the CDR3 is TGTGCCGTCTGGGGGGAATCGAACACTGAAGCTTTCTTT. As protein: CAVWGESNTEAFF.

The chain uses TRBV7-8 and TRBJ2-7, with D tentatively TRBD1 or TRBD2 (5 bases each). Per the germline V gene, CDR1 is SGHVS and CDR2 is FQNEAQ. Trimming cost V 2 bases and J 5 bases, with 19 bases left between them. The CDR3 sequence is 16 residues long. The CDR3 DNA follows: TGTGCCAGCAGCTTAAAGCTCGGGACCGGGGATGACGAGCAGTACTTC. Protein sequence: CASSLKLGTGDDEQYF.

The gene calls are TRBV5-1 and TRBJ1-2; a weak D match, TRBD1 (6 bases). This CDR3 contains 14 residues. Germline CDR1 reads SGHRS; CDR2 reads YFSETQ. Trimming shortened V by 4 bases and J by 4 bases, and 14 bases separated the two germline ends. The CDR3 nucleotides read TGCGCCAGCAGCGATAAGATGGGGGCCTATGGCTACACCTTC. Its protein product is CASSDKMGAYGYTF. Variable domain in full (rest from reference TRBV5-1 and TRBJ1-2): KAGVTQTPRYLIKTRGQQVTLSCSPISGHRSVSWYQQTPGQGLQFLFEYFSETQRNKGNFPGRFSGRQFSNSRSEMNVSTLELGDSALYLCASSDKMGAYGYTFGSGTRLTVV.

The CDR3 sequence: CASSQDLTRGGVRETQYF. The CDR3 nucleotides are TGTGCCAGCAGCCAAGATCTGACCCGGGGGGGAGTCCGAGAGACCCAGTACTTC. The rearrangement links TRBV14 to TRBJ2-5, with 8 bases lining up with TRBD2. The CDR3 is 18 amino acids. The germline V gene has CDR1 SGHDN and CDR2 FVKESK. The J segment lost 4 bases and the V segment lost 0 bases, leaving 13 bases of the junction unmatched.

This chain links TRBV27 with TRBJ2-1; 8 positions match TRBD1. The CDR3 contains 15 residues. The V segment lost 4 bases and the J segment 3 bases; nucleotides outside the gene matches: 5. Per the germline V gene, CDR1 is MNHEY and CDR2 is SMNVEV (reference sequence). Written as DNA, the CDR3 is TGTGCCAGCAGTTGGGCGGGACAGGTCTACAATGAGCAGTTCTTC. This codes for CASSWAGQVYNEQFF.

The J gene is TRBJ2-7, the V gene TRBV30, with D possibly called TRBD1 or TRBD2 (5 bases each). The length of the CDR3 is 11 residues. V lost 5 bases, J lost 6 bases, and 11 bases lay in between. Germline values: CDR1 GTSNPN, CDR2 SVGIG (reference sequence). The CDR3 protein is CAWGTSFEQYF. CDR3 nucleotides: TGTGCCTGGGGGACCTCATTCGAGCAGTACTTC.

The chain couples TRBV6-6 to TRBJ2-3, with 7 bases fitting TRBD2. CDR1 is MNHNY, CDR2 SVGAGI, per germline (reference sequence). CDR3 length equals 16 residues. V trimming: 7 bases; J trimming: 1 base; junction bases outside the gene matches: 11. The CDR3 coding sequence is TGTGCCAGCACCAGCTGGGGAGGGCTCGGCACAGATACGCAGTATTTT. Translating gives CASTSWGGLGTDTQYF.

The V and J genes are TRBV10-3 and TRBJ2-5; D perhaps matches TRBD1 (7 bases). The germline CDR1 and CDR2 sequences are ENHRY and SYGVKD. The CDR3 extends over 15 amino acids. The V and J ends lost 5 bases and 4 bases respectively, with 17 bases between them. The CDR3 bases are TGTGCCATCAGTAATGACAGGGAGGCGGGAGAGACCCAGTACTTC. It translates to CAISNDREAGETQYF.

V usage is TRBV18 and J usage is TRBJ2-7; D is uncertain. This CDR3 has 13 residues. Trimming took 1 base from V and 3 from J, leaving 7 bases between them. Germline V lookup: CDR1 KGHSH, CDR2 LQKENI. CDR3 sequence (DNA): TGTGCCAGCTCACCACGTTCCCTCTACGAGCAGTACTTC. It is translated as CASSPRSLYEQYF.

The J gene is TRBJ2-3, the V gene TRBV18; D is uncertain. The germline V gene encodes CDR1 KGHSH and CDR2 LQKENI. There are 13 residues in the CDR3. Trimming took off 5 bases at V and 6 bases at J, with 12 bases between the two ends. CDR3 sequence: CASSKALGDTQYF. The CDR3 nucleotides read TGTGCCAGCTCAAAAGCTCTGGGCGATACGCAGTATTTT.

This clone has just one count. This sequence joins TRBV19 and TRBJ1-2, with D possibly matching TRBD1 (6 bases). CDR1 and CDR2 from the germline V gene are LNHDA and SQIVND (reference sequence). V gave up 6 bases and J gave up 4 bases, with 12 bases separating them. CDR3 length equals 13 residues. CDR3 DNA sequence: TGTGCCAGTAGCGAGGGACAAATCTATGGCTACACCTTC. Amino acids: CASSEGQIYGYTF.

V gene TRBV19 combines with J gene TRBJ2-2; TRBD2 agrees at 8 bases. The CDR3 is 17 residues long. The trim removed 3 bases at V and 3 bases at J, leaving 9 bases unmatched. CDR1 and CDR2 (germline): LNHDA, SQIVND (reference sequence). The CDR3 is CASSMGTSSWYTGELFF. In nucleotides, the CDR3 is TGTGCCAGTAGTATGGGGACTAGTTCTTGGTACACCGGGGAGCTGTTTTTT. Full variable domain (remainder filled in from reference TRBV19 and TRBJ2-2): DGGITQSPKYLFRKEGQNVTLSCEQNLNHDAMYWYRQDPGQGLRLIYYSQIVNDFQKGDIAEGYSVSREKKESFPLTVTSAQKNPTAFYLCASSMGTSSWYTGELFFGEGSRLTVL.

V is TRBV27 and J is TRBJ2-7; D unclear. From germline, CDR1 is MNHEY and CDR2 SMNVEV (reference sequence). The ends were cut back, 1 base at V and 2 bases at J, with 6 bases in the middle. The CDR3 is 13 amino acids. The CDR3 DNA is TGTGCCAGCAGTTTATTATCACCCTACGAGCAGTACTTC. Amino acid sequence: CASSLLSPYEQYF.

The count of this clone is one. The chain is built from TRBV9 and TRBJ2-1; D might be TRBD2 (6 bases). The CDR3 is 17 residues long. Germline V gives CDR1 SGDLS, CDR2 YYNGEE. V was cut by 3 bases and J by 1 base, with 17 bases left in between. The CDR3 region has the DNA TGTGCCAGCAGCGGAGGCCCCGGGGGAGGATCCTACAATGAGCAGTTCTTC. Translated: CASSGGPGGGSYNEQFF.

V and J are TRBV4-1 and TRBJ2-7; D call uncertain. This CDR3 contains 13 residues. Germline values: CDR1 MGHRA, CDR2 YSYEKL. Trimming cost V 3 bases and J 0 bases, with 6 bases left between them. The CDR3 DNA reads as TGCGCCAGCAGCCACTACAGCTCCTACGAGCAGTACTTC. Translation: CASSHYSSYEQYF.

This chain connects TRBV2 to TRBJ2-2; D is ambiguous. V gave up 10 bases and J gave up 5 bases, with 11 bases separating them. The CDR3 sequence is 12 residues long. Germline values: CDR1 SNHLY, CDR2 FYNNEI. The CDR3 loop is CATSLGTGELFF. The DNA of the CDR3 is TGTGCCACGAGCTTGGGTACCGGGGAGCTGTTTTTT.

This chain links TRBV29-1 with TRBJ2-7; tentatively, D is TRBD1 or TRBD2 (7 bases each). Germline CDR1 is SQVTM and CDR2 is ANQGSEA. The germline V and J ends were trimmed by 3 bases and 0 bases, with 21 bases remaining between them. The CDR3 covers 17 residues. CDR3 sequence (DNA): TGCAGCGTTGAGTGGGCCAGGGGGGGTATTAGCTCCTACGAGCAGTACTTC. Amino acid sequence: CSVEWARGGISSYEQYF.

This clone is a singleton in its sample. Within the sample, other DNA sequences also encode this same CDR3. The CDR3 reads CASSQGTGLAYEQYF. The CDR3 nucleotides read TGCGCCAGCAGCCAAGGGACAGGTCTAGCCTACGAGCAGTACTTC. The chain uses TRBV4-1 and TRBJ2-7; 7 bases agree with TRBD1. The CDR3 covers 15 residues. V was clipped by 1 base and J by 2 bases; unmatched bases: 5. Germline CDR1 MGHRA, CDR2 YSYEKL.